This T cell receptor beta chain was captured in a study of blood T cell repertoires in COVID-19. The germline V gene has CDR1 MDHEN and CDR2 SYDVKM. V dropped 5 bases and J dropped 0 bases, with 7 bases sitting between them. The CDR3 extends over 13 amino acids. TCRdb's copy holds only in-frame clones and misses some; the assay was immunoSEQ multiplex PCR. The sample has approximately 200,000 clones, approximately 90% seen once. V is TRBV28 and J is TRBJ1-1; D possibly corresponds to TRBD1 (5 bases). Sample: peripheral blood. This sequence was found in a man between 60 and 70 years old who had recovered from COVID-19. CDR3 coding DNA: TGTGCCAGCAGTCAGGGAATGAACACTGAAGCTTTCTTT. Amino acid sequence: CASSQGMNTEAFF.